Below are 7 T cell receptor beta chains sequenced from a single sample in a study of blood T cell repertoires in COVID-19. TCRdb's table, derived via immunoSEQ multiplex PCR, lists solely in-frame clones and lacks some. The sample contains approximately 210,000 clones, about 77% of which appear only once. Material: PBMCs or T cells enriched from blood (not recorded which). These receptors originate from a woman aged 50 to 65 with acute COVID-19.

The CDR3 nucleotides read TGCGCCAGCAGCCTACGATCGGGACAGGGAGGTGAAAAACTGTTTTTT. This translates into CASSLRSGQGGEKLFF. V is TRBV5-1 and J is TRBJ1-4, with 9 bases aligning to TRBD1. Unmatched junction bases numbered 11, after V lost 4 bases and J lost 7 bases. The germline CDR1 and CDR2 sequences are SGHRS and YFSETQ. CDR3 length: 16 residues. Supplemented by reference TRBV5-1 and TRBJ1-4, the full variable domain reads KAGVTQTPRYLIKTRGQQVTLSCSPISGHRSVSWYQQTPGQGLQFLFEYFSETQRNKGNFPGRFSGRQFSNSRSEMNVSTLELGDSALYLCASSLRSGQGGEKLFFGSGTQLSVL.

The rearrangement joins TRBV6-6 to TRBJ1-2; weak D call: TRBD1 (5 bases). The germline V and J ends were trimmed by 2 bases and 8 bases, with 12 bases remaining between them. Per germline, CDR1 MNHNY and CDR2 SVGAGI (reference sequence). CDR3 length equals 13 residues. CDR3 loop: CASSYAQEGGYTF. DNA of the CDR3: TGTGCCAGCAGTTACGCACAGGAGGGGGGCTACACCTTC.

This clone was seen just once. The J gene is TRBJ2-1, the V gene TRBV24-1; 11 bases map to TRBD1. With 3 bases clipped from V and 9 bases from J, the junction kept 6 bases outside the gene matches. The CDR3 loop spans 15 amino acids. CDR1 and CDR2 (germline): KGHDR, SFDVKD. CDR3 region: CATSDAGTGGSEQFF. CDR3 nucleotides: TGTGCCACCAGTGATGCCGGGACAGGGGGTTCTGAGCAGTTCTTC.

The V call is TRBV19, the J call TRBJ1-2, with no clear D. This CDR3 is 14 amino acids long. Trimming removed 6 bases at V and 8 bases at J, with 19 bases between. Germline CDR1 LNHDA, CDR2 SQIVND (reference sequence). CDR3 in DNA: TGTGCCAGTAGCCTCGACAAGCTCAGTGGGGGCTACACCTTC. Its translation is CASSLDKLSGGYTF.

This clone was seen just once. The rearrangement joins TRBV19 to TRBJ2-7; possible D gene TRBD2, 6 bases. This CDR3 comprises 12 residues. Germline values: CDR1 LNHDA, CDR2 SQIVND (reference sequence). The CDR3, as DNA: TGTGCCAGTGGAGGGAGCCGGGAACCGTTGTTCGTC. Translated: CASGGSREPLFV.

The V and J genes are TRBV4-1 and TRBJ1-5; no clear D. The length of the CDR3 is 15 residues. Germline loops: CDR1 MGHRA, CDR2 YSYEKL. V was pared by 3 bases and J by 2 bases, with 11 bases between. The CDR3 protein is CASSQRSLGNQPQHF. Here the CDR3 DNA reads TGCGCCAGCAGCCAGAGGTCGTTGGGCAATCAGCCCCAGCATTTT.

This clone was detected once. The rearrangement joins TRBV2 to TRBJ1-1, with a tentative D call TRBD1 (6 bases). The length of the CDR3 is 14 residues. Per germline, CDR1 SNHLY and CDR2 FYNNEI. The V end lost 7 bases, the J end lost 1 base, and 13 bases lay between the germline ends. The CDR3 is CASNYLDRNTEAFF. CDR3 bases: TGTGCCAGCAACTATCTGGACAGGAACACTGAAGCTTTCTTT.